Listed below are T cell receptor beta chains from one sample, sequenced in a study of brain T cells in children with intractable seizures. TCRdb's copy holds only in-frame clones and misses some; the assay was immunoSEQ multiplex PCR. The repertoire holds around 340,000 clones, about 94% seen once, with around 6% in the top ten. The starting material was peripheral blood, obtained around 5 months after surgery. The receptors stem from a boy under two years old with tuberous sclerosis and intractable seizures. The CDR3 runs from the conserved cysteine through the conserved F or W. The D gene is left open where the match is weak. Rows may omit the clone size; those that give it use once, few, many or a size class.

CDR3 length,D gene,clone size,J gene,V gene,CDR3 DNA,CDR3 protein
13,TRBD1,once,TRBJ2-4,TRBV27,TGTGCCAGCGGTTGGGGACAGGGAAACATTCAGTACTTC,CASGWGQGNIQYF
14,TRBD2,NA,TRBJ2-7,TRBV11-2,TGTGCCAGCAGAGGACTAGCGGATATCTACGAGCAGTACTTC,CASRGLADIYEQYF
15,TRBD1,NA,TRBJ1-1,TRBV29-1,TGCAGCGTAGCCGGGACAGGGAACGCATACACTGAAGCTTTCTTT,CSVAGTGNAYTEAFF
12,NA,NA,TRBJ2-7,TRBV7-3,TGTGCCAGCAGCAACAATACCTACGAGCAGTACTTC,CASSNNTYEQYF
13,NA,NA,TRBJ2-7,TRBV5-6,TGTGCCAGCAGCTTGGCCAACGGGAACGAGCAGTACTTC,CASSLANGNEQYF
15,NA,NA,TRBJ2-7,TRBV6-5,TGTGCCAGCAGTTACCGTGTCGAGGGGACCTACGAGCAGTACTTC,CASSYRVEGTYEQYF
18,TRBD2,NA,TRBJ2-2,TRBV5-4,TGTGCCAGCAGCTTGACGCGGGGGGCTCAAGAGATCACCGGGGAGCTGTTTTTT,CASSLTRGAQEITGELFF
15,NA,NA,TRBJ2-3,TRBV5-4,TGTGCCAGCAGCTTGGGTGGCCACTACACAGATACGCAGTATTTT,CASSLGGHYTDTQYF
15,TRBD2,NA,TRBJ2-4,TRBV7-2,TGTGCCAGCAGCTTATCTAGCGGGAGAAAATACATTCAGTACTTC,CASSLSSGRKYIQYF
16,NA,NA,TRBJ1-6,TRBV28,TGTGCCAGCAGAAGCGGACAGCGCTCCTATAATTCACCCCTCCACTTT,CASRSGQRSYNSPLHF
18,NA,NA,TRBJ1-1,TRBV11-2,TGTGCCAGCAGATCCGCAAGGGGAGGTAATCAAATGAACACTGAAGCTTTCTTT,CASRSARGGNQMNTEAFF
17,NA,NA,TRBJ1-3,TRBV9,TGTGCCAGCAGCTCCCATCGGACGGGGCCCTCTGGAAACACCATATATTTT,CASSSHRTGPSGNTIYF
15,NA,NA,TRBJ2-5,TRBV6-5,TGTGCCAGCAGTCCACAGGGGAGGTACCAAGAGACCCAGTACTTC,CASSPQGRYQETQYF
12,NA,NA,TRBJ1-1,TRBV5-4,TGTGCCAGCAGCTCAGGGAACACTGAAGCTTTCTTT,CASSSGNTEAFF
15,TRBD1,NA,TRBJ2-7,TRBV3-1/TRBV3-2,TGTGCCAGCAGCCCCCGACAGGGGAATGACTACGAGCAGTACTTC,CASSPRQGNDYEQYF
13,NA,NA,TRBJ2-7,TRBV19,TGTGCCAGTAGTATCGGTTCAGGGAGTGAGCAGTACTTC,CASSIGSGSEQYF
17,NA,NA,TRBJ1-5,TRBV28,TGTGCCAGCCGAGAGACAGCCCAGTATTATAGCAATCAGCCCCAGCATTTT,CASRETAQYYSNQPQHF
15,TRBD2,NA,TRBJ2-5,TRBV6-5,TGTGCCAGCAGTTCCTTAGCGGGAGCGGGAGAGACCCAGTACTTC,CASSSLAGAGETQYF
14,NA,NA,TRBJ2-2,TRBV28,TGTGCCAGCAGTTTAGGCCAAAACACCGGGGAGCTGTTTTTT,CASSLGQNTGELFF
18,TRBD1,once,TRBJ2-7,TRBV13,TGTGCCAGCAGCTTACTCGTAGGGGTAGGCAGGGGGCGAAACGAGCAGTACTTC,CASSLLVGVGRGRNEQYF
17,NA,NA,TRBJ1-2,TRBV6-1,TGTGCCAGCAGTGACCCTCGCTGGAGGGGGGGCAGCTATGGCTACACCTTC,CASSDPRWRGGSYGYTF
17,TRBD2,NA,TRBJ2-1,TRBV3-1/TRBV3-2,TGTGCCAGCAGCCAAGGAAGTTGGGCTAGCGGATACAATGAGCAGTTCTTC,CASSQGSWASGYNEQFF
14,NA,NA,TRBJ2-5,TRBV6-2/TRBV6-3,TGTGCCAGCAGTTACGCCAGAACCCAAGAGACCCAGTACTTC,CASSYARTQETQYF
15,NA,NA,TRBJ1-2,TRBV4-2,TGTGCCAGCAGCCAAGACCCCCATGCTAACTATGGCTACACCTTC,CASSQDPHANYGYTF
14,TRBD1,NA,TRBJ2-7,TRBV18,TGTGCCAGCTCACCGGACAGGAACTCCTACGAGCAGTACTTC,CASSPDRNSYEQYF
15,NA,NA,TRBJ2-5,TRBV6-1,TGTGCCAGCAGTGAAGAGGGGGTCGGCCAAGAGACCCAGTACTTC,CASSEEGVGQETQYF
12,NA,NA,TRBJ2-3,TRBV3-1/TRBV3-2,TGTGCCAGCAGCCCCGGCACAGATACGCAGTATTTT,CASSPGTDTQYF
14,NA,NA,TRBJ2-7,TRBV29-1,TGCAGCGTTAACCCTGGGGAGTCCGTCAACGAGCAGTACTTC,CSVNPGESVNEQYF
15,NA,NA,TRBJ1-2,TRBV5-5,TGTGCCAGCAGCTCCAGACACCGACCCCTCTATGGCTACACCTTC,CASSSRHRPLYGYTF
15,NA,NA,TRBJ2-7,TRBV7-3,TGTGCCAGCAGCTTATTTGGCGGACCCGCCTACGAGCAGTACTTC,CASSLFGGPAYEQYF
14,NA,NA,TRBJ1-1,TRBV5-1,TGCGCCAGCAGCTTGATCCGGGTGGGAACTGAAGCTTTCTTT,CASSLIRVGTEAFF
14,NA,NA,TRBJ2-7,TRBV4-2,TGTGCCAGCAGCCCACTAGACGGGGGCTACGAGCAGTACTTC,CASSPLDGGYEQYF
14,NA,NA,TRBJ1-2,TRBV27,TGTGCCAGCAGTTCCGGGTTCCGACAGTTCGGCTACACCTTC,CASSSGFRQFGYTF
18,NA,NA,TRBJ2-1,TRBV19,TGTGCCAGTAGTACCCGACGGGGGGCGGAGAGCTCCTACAATGAGCAGTTCTTC,CASSTRRGAESSYNEQFF
16,TRBD1,NA,TRBJ1-6,TRBV5-4,TGTGCCAGCAGCTTGGACCAGGACAGGACGAATTCACCCCTCCACTTT,CASSLDQDRTNSPLHF
14,NA,NA,TRBJ1-4,TRBV28,TGTGCCAGCAGTTTAGCCAGGACTAATGAAAAACTGTTTTTT,CASSLARTNEKLFF
14,NA,NA,TRBJ2-7,TRBV5-6,TGTGCCAGCAGCTTCGGCAGGAGCTCCTACGAGCAGTACTTC,CASSFGRSSYEQYF
17,TRBD1,NA,TRBJ1-4,TRBV7-9,TGTGCCAGCAGCCGAATAGACAGGGTAGGAGCTAATGAAAAACTGTTTTTT,CASSRIDRVGANEKLFF
12,NA,NA,TRBJ1-1,TRBV7-9,TGTGCCAGCAGCTCGGCCCGTCGCGAAGCTTTCTTT,CASSSARREAFF
15,NA,NA,TRBJ2-5,TRBV7-8,TGTGCCAGCAGCCGAGGACATCTAACCCAAGAGACCCAGTACTTC,CASSRGHLTQETQYF
14,NA,NA,TRBJ1-3,TRBV11-3,TGTGCCAGCAGCCGTGCCTCCTCTGGAAACACCATATATTTT,CASSRASSGNTIYF
15,TRBD1,once,TRBJ2-5,TRBV5-8,TGTGCCAGCAGCTCAATCCGGGACAGGGAAAAGGTCCAGTACTTC,CASSSIRDREKVQYF
13,NA,NA,TRBJ1-1,TRBV12-3/TRBV12-4,TGTGCCAGCAGTTTTGCTAAGAACACTGAAGCTTTCTTT,CASSFAKNTEAFF
16,TRBD1,once,TRBJ2-4,TRBV3-1/TRBV3-2,TGTGCCAGCAGCCAACAACAGGGGGTAGGCAAAAACATTCAGTACTTC,CASSQQQGVGKNIQYF
15,TRBD1,NA,TRBJ1-2,TRBV2,TGTGCCAGCAGCACGCAGGGACAGGGGGGAAGGGGCTACACCTTC,CASSTQGQGGRGYTF
18,NA,NA,TRBJ2-5,TRBV21-1,TGTGCCAGCAGCAAAGACCCTACCGACAGCGCCGGGAAGGAGACCCAGTACTTC,CASSKDPTDSAGKETQYF
16,TRBD2,NA,TRBJ2-3,TRBV13,TGTGCCAGCAGCTGGACGGGACTAGCGTCGGCAGATACGCAGTATTTT,CASSWTGLASADTQYF
17,NA,NA,TRBJ2-5,TRBV7-8,TGTGCCAGCAGACAAGAAATTGGGCGCGGGCCCCAAGAGACCCAGTACTTC,CASRQEIGRGPQETQYF
14,NA,NA,TRBJ1-1,TRBV2,TGTGCCAGCAGTGACAGAGGGTGGGTCACTGAAGCTTTCTTT,CASSDRGWVTEAFF
13,NA,NA,TRBJ2-7,TRBV19,TGTGCCAGTAGCCATACCACCGGTTACGAGCAGTACTTC,CASSHTTGYEQYF
12,NA,NA,TRBJ1-1,TRBV28,TGTGCCAGCAGTTTTAGTCCCACTGAAGCTTTCTTT,CASSFSPTEAFF